The 14 T cell receptor beta chains in this list originate from one sample, sequenced in a study of follicular helper T cells after annual influenza vaccination. Time point defined: 2014-2015 season, pre-vaccination. Clones were sequenced by immunoSEQ multiplex PCR, and TCRdb holds only the in-frame ones, with some missing. The sample contains roughly 13,000 clones, around four fifths of which appear only once. The input for sequencing was CXCR5- memory CD4+ T cells sorted from blood, taken on the day of influenza vaccination. The origin of the receptors is an adult who received the influenza vaccine.

This clone has only one observation. The chain links TRBV5-8 to TRBJ2-5; D is ambiguous. Germline CDR1 is SGHTS and CDR2 is YDEGEE. Trimming removed 1 base from V and 2 bases from J, with 6 bases in between. The CDR3 extends over 13 amino acids. The CDR3 DNA sequence: TGTGCCAGCAGCTTGTACCGGCAAGAGACCCAGTACTTC. Protein product: CASSLYRQETQYF. Drawing the rest from reference TRBV5-8 and TRBJ2-5, the complete variable domain is EAGVTQSPTHLIKTRGQQATLRCSPISGHTSVYWYQQALGLGLQFLLWYDEGEERNRGNFPPRFSGRQFPNYSSELNVNALELEDSALYLCASSLYRQETQYFGPGTRLLVL.

This clone was detected only once. The rearrangement joins TRBV6-5 to TRBJ2-2; D might be TRBD1 (6 bases). The germline V and J ends were trimmed by 6 bases and 5 bases, with 13 bases remaining between them. Per the germline V gene, CDR1 is MNHEY and CDR2 is SVGAGI. The CDR3 length is 14 residues. The CDR3 DNA sequence: TGTGCCAGCAGGCAGGGGCCATTAACCGGGGAGCTGTTTTTT. This codes for CASRQGPLTGELFF.

CDR3 region: CASSLYGGGPYEQYF. The CDR3 DNA reads TGTGCCAGCAGCTTGTACGGCGGAGGCCCCTACGAGCAGTACTTC. This sequence joins TRBV5-4 and TRBJ2-7; maybe TRBD2 (5 bases). Germline CDR1 and CDR2: SGHNT and YYREEE (reference sequence). Trimming removed 1 base from V and 2 bases from J, with 13 bases in between. CDR3 length: 15 amino acids. Looking up the rest from reference TRBV5-4 and TRBJ2-7 gives the full variable domain: ETGVTQSPTHLIKTRGQQVTLRCSSQSGHNTVSWYQQALGQGPQFIFQYYREEENGRGNFPPRFSGLQFPNYSSELNVNALELDDSALYLCASSLYGGGPYEQYFGPGTRLTVT.

The chain uses TRBV15 and TRBJ2-3, with TRBD1 matching over 7 bases. The junction had 11 bases not matched to a gene; V was cut back by 6 bases and J by 5 bases. Germline V gene sequence: CDR1 LNHNV, CDR2 YYDKDF (reference sequence). The CDR3 runs 15 residues. The CDR3 loop reads CATRDLQGIQDTQYF. The CDR3 nucleotides read TGTGCCACCAGGGATTTACAGGGGATTCAAGATACGCAGTATTTT.

This chain joins TRBV2 and TRBJ1-2; D is unclear. Germline V gene lookup returns CDR1 SNHLY and CDR2 FYNNEI. Trimming pared 4 bases from V and 4 bases from J, leaving 10 bases between. The CDR3 runs 13 residues. Here the CDR3 DNA reads TGTGCCAGCAGTGGTCAAAAGGGCTATGGCTACACCTTC. It specifies CASSGQKGYGYTF.

V and J are TRBV5-1 and TRBJ2-6; 8 nucleotides match TRBD1. The germline gives CDR1 SGHRS, CDR2 YFSETQ. V shed 4 bases, J shed 2 bases, and the junction held 8 bases outside the gene matches. This CDR3 is 17 amino acids long. The CDR3 region has the DNA TGCGCCAGCAGCGCCACCCCAGGGGGCGCTGGGGCCAACGTCCTGACTTTC. The encoded protein is CASSATPGGAGANVLTF.

Only one count was recorded for this clone. CDR3 coding DNA: TGTGCCAGCAGCTCTATACAGGGGGCCTACGAGCAGTACTTC. This translates into CASSSIQGAYEQYF. J is TRBJ2-7 and V is TRBV5-8, with 8 bases fitting TRBD1. CDR3 length: 14 residues. CDR1 is SGHTS and CDR2 is YDEGEE in the germline V gene. V shed 3 bases, J shed 2 bases, and the junction held 4 bases outside the gene matches.

This chain joins TRBV6-6 and TRBJ1-2, with D uncertain. Trimming cost V 5 bases and J 7 bases, with 11 bases left between them. The CDR3 is made up of 12 amino acids. From germline, CDR1 is MNHNY and CDR2 SVGAGI (reference sequence). The DNA of the CDR3 is TGTGCCAGCAGTAATCCGGGAATTGGCTACACCTTC. It specifies CASSNPGIGYTF.

This chain connects TRBV28 to TRBJ1-4; a weak D match, TRBD1 (5 bases). CDR1 is MDHEN and CDR2 is SYDVKM in the germline V gene. The ends were cut back, 7 bases at V and 5 bases at J, with 20 bases in the middle. The length of the CDR3 is 16 residues. DNA of the CDR3: TGTGCCAGCACCCCTTGGGGGGGACGGAAGAATGAAAAACTGTTTTTT. Protein sequence: CASTPWGGRKNEKLFF.

The rearrangement links TRBV19 to TRBJ2-7, with D possibly TRBD2 on 5 matching bases. V dropped 3 bases and J dropped 3 bases, with 21 bases sitting between them. The CDR3 runs 17 residues. CDR1 LNHDA and CDR2 SQIVND come from the germline V gene (reference sequence). The chain's CDR3 is CASSIGRRDSTFYEQYF. DNA for the CDR3: TGTGCCAGTAGTATCGGTCGTCGGGATTCAACTTTCTACGAGCAGTACTTC.

The genes are TRBV5-1 and TRBJ1-1, with D maybe TRBD1 (5 bases). V lost 0 bases and J lost 4, with 19 bases in between. This CDR3 region has 17 residues. Germline V gives CDR1 SGHRS, CDR2 YFSETQ. The CDR3 coding sequence is TGCGCCAGCAGCTTGGCGGTGTCGGGGCGCGGGGGCACTGAAGCTTTCTTT. This codes for CASSLAVSGRGGTEAFF.

The CDR3 is CSVGTNSVQETQYF. The CDR3 DNA reads TGCAGCGTTGGAACTAACTCGGTCCAAGAGACCCAGTACTTC. The V call is TRBV29-1, the J call TRBJ2-5, with D unresolved. The germline V and J ends were trimmed by 4 bases and 1 base, with 13 bases remaining between them. CDR1 is SQVTM, CDR2 ANQGSEA, per germline. This CDR3 spans 14 amino acids.

The chain has TRBV7-9 and TRBJ1-6; 7 bases match TRBD1. With 3 bases clipped from V and 10 bases from J, the junction kept 12 bases outside the gene matches. The germline CDR1 and CDR2 sequences are SEHNR and FQNEAQ (reference sequence). CDR3 size: 16 residues. CDR3 loop: CASSFQGQAAQSPLHF. The CDR3, as DNA: TGTGCCAGCAGCTTTCAAGGACAGGCCGCGCAGTCACCCCTCCACTTT. The full variable domain, completed using reference TRBV7-9 and TRBJ1-6, is DTGVSQNPRHKITKRGQNVTFRCDPISEHNRLYWYRQTLGQGPEFLTYFQNEAQLEKSRLLSDRFSAERPKGSFSTLEIQRTEQGDSAMYLCASSFQGQAAQSPLHFGNGTRLTVT.

This chain uses TRBV28 with TRBJ1-4; TRBD1 might be the D (6 bases). CDR1 MDHEN and CDR2 SYDVKM come from the germline V gene. The V end was cut by 5 bases, the J end by 6 bases, with 13 bases between. The CDR3 has 14 residues. CDR3 nucleotide sequence: TGTGCCAGCAGTGGGGGCGGAAGGGATGAAAAACTGTTTTTT. This gives the protein CASSGGGRDEKLFF.